This note documents a single T cell receptor (beta chain) sequence. This clonotype was seen more than once but under ten times. This receptor's antigen is unknown. Base qualities are not provided; no much larger clone lies one nucleotide away. This entry is derived from a study of CD8 T cells in ankylosing spondylitis (dated by TCRdb to about 2017). Context from the whole study: The study profiled T cell receptor beta repertoires in healthy donors and ankylosing spondylitis patients to find disease-linked TCR variants. The full study cohort was made up of about two dozen ankylosing spondylitis patients and around 100 healthy donors. Samples of peripheral blood were taken, and for ankylosing spondylitis patients, synovial fluid was collected as well.

Reads for this sample came from an Illumina HiSeq 2500. Quantitative 5'-RACE with molecular barcodes was used to prepare TCR beta libraries. The published analysis was carried out like this. A new computational method, built on a probabilistic model of VDJ rearrangement, was used to identify disease-linked TCR variants. Through fastp at Q25 and MiXCR, TCRdb rebuilt clones from the public reads, retaining in-frame beta chains. Identical CDR3 protein sequences are pooled into one entry, listed with their most common genes and DNA. The V and J calls reflect TCRdb's pipeline rather than the authors' work. Recorded for this sample are about 840,000 distinct CDR3 sequences; about 12% of them occurred a single time. Less than 0.65% of the sample goes to the ten largest clones. The V end loses 2 bases and the J end loses 3 bases, and a stretch of 16 bases separates them. The germline V gene encodes CDR1 LGHNA and CDR2 YNFKEQ. From the cysteine up to the phenylalanine, the CDR3 has a length of 17 residues. Kept here is only the CDR3 DNA, which spans 51 bases and is read in frame from base 1.

Summary of the overall study and its limitations: Some motif variants were previously reported in synovial fluid and blood of reactive arthritis patients, suggesting common disease-initiation mechanisms. The disease-linked clones showed a CD8+ phenotype and occurred at relatively low frequencies in peripheral blood. Blood from ankylosing spondylitis patients appeared to be characterized by a TCR beta motif composed of eight highly homologous amino acid variants. According to the report, matched synovial fluid samples from ankylosing spondylitis patients were significantly enriched for the disease-linked clones.

The chain employs TRBV4-2 and TRBJ1-4, with a tentative D gene TRBD1 over 6 matching bases. This TCR came from a male donor with ankylosing spondylitis. The sequenced sample was blood, either unsorted or a sorted T cell fraction (not recorded which). DNA sequence: TGTGCCAGCAGCCAACCGGCGGGGGGGCAATCTAATGAAAAACTGTTTTTT. It encodes CASSQPAGGQSNEKLFF.